Below are 8 T cell receptor beta chains sequenced from a single sample in a study of cytomegalovirus exposure and HLA in healthy donors. PCR was performed using 60 Vbeta and 13 Jbeta primers. The repertoire was sequenced with immunoSEQ multiplex PCR; TCRdb's copy has only in-frame clones and lacks some. This table has about 160,000 clones, over 75% appearing once. Sequencing was performed on PBMCs. The receptors were sampled from a young woman in good health and CMV-seronegative.

The chain couples TRBV7-2 to TRBJ2-5, with 10 bases matching TRBD1. The J call may be mistaken, given a closer DNA end match to TRBJ2-7. The CDR3 totals 14 residues. In germline, CDR1 is SGHTA, CDR2 FQGNSA. The CDR3 spells CASSWTGTGDEQYF. CDR3 coding DNA: TGTGCCAGCAGCTGGACCGGGACAGGGGACGAGCAGTACTTC.

The chain recombines TRBV11-2 with TRBJ2-5; D ambiguous. Trimming removed 5 bases from V and 7 bases from J, with 17 bases in between. The CDR3 loop spans 14 amino acids. Germline V gene lookup returns CDR1 SGHAT and CDR2 FQNNGV. This CDR3 reads CASSTPQAIGTQYF. The CDR3 DNA is TGTGCCAGCAGCACGCCGCAGGCCATCGGGACCCAGTACTTC.

The CDR3 bases are TGTGCCAGCAGTCCCTTCTCGGGTCACAACCAAAACATTCAGTACTTC. This sequence encodes CASSPFSGHNQNIQYF. This chain joins TRBV28 and TRBJ2-4; D not resolved. V lost 5 bases to trimming and J lost 5 bases, with 19 bases between them. There are 16 residues in the CDR3. Germline V lookup: CDR1 MDHEN, CDR2 SYDVKM.

The chain carries TRBV6-1 and TRBJ2-7, with a weak D call TRBD2 (6 bases). V shed 4 bases and J shed 4 bases, with 11 bases lying between them. The CDR3 totals 13 residues. CDR1 and CDR2 (germline): MNHNS, SASEGT. CDR3 loop: CASSAGGGYEQYF. CDR3 DNA: TGTGCCAGCAGTGCCGGGGGTGGTTACGAGCAGTACTTC.

This sequence joins TRBV27 and TRBJ2-1, with 9 positions matching TRBD2. The CDR3 is 14 residues long. Germline assignment: CDR1 MNHEY and CDR2 SMNVEV (reference sequence). Trimming cost V 5 bases and J 1 base; bases outside gene matches: 0. For the CDR3, the DNA is TGTGCCAGCAGTACTAGCGGGTCCTACAATGAGCAGTTCTTC. Amino acid sequence: CASSTSGSYNEQFF.

The chain employs TRBV6-5 and TRBJ2-7, with D tentatively TRBD1 (6 bases). The CDR3 runs to 13 residues. Germline V gene sequence: CDR1 MNHEY, CDR2 SVGAGI. Trimming removed 2 bases at V and 3 bases at J, with 8 bases between. For the CDR3, the DNA is TGTGCCAGCAGTTACCGACAGGACTACGAGCAGTACTTC. Translating gives CASSYRQDYEQYF.

A few counts support this clone. This CDR3 is also generated by other DNA sequences in the sample. V and J are TRBV19 and TRBJ2-3; a weak D match, TRBD1 (5 bases). V was cut by 5 bases and J by 0 bases, with 18 bases left in between. This CDR3 region has 17 residues. In germline, CDR1 is LNHDA, CDR2 SQIVND (reference sequence). CDR3 loop: CASSSSRTPDSTDTQYF. CDR3 in DNA: TGTGCCAGTAGTTCCTCTCGGACACCCGATAGCACAGATACGCAGTATTTT.

The chain employs TRBV27 and TRBJ1-1, with a possible D match to TRBD1 (6 bases). The CDR3 totals 14 residues. The V gene's germline CDR1 is MNHEY and CDR2 SMNVEV (reference sequence). The V end was cut by 4 bases, the J end by 5 bases, with 14 bases between. The chain's CDR3 is CASSSQGRETEAFF. CDR3 coding DNA: TGTGCCAGCAGTTCACAGGGAAGAGAGACTGAAGCTTTCTTT.